These 11 T cell receptor beta chains share one sample of origin, sequenced in a study of T cells expressing NK-cell markers. No DNA is given; TCRdb re-called the 5' RACE reads and lists each CDR3 protein once. This repertoire includes 3,000 to 3,500 distinct CDR3 sequences. Sequencing input: blood T cells: a sorted CD56 or NKG2C T cell subset, CD4+ or CD8+ T cells, or bulk PBMC T cells (not recorded which). Receptors were obtained from a man between 18 and 69 years old in good health.

The chain joins TRBV12-3 or TRBV12-4 to TRBJ2-3; TCRdb returns TRBD1, unconfirmable since there is no DNA. The CDR3 covers 13 residues. The chain's CDR3 is CATGGGVTDTQYF.

This chain connects TRBV6-5 to TRBJ2-2; the D call of TRBD1 rests on TCRdb alone, since no DNA is present to check it. This CDR3 is built from 16 residues. CDR1 MNHEY and CDR2 SVGAGI come from the germline V gene. The CDR3 protein is CASSYRDRGKDGELFF.

V usage is TRBV7-8 and J usage is TRBJ2-3; no DNA is available, so the TRBD2 call from TCRdb remains unchecked. The CDR3 runs 16 residues. Per germline, CDR1 SGHVS and CDR2 FQNEAQ. The chain's CDR3 is CASSRYSGLTTDTQYF.

The CDR3 sequence is CATSDTQGLESYNEQFF. The chain links TRBV24-1 to TRBJ2-1; the D call from TCRdb, TRBD2, cannot be confirmed without DNA. The germline V gene has CDR1 KGHDR and CDR2 SFDVKD. The CDR3 sequence is 17 residues long.

V and J are TRBV4-1 and TRBJ1-3. The germline gives CDR1 MGHRA, CDR2 YSYEKL. There are 15 residues in the CDR3. This chain's CDR3 is CASSQDGGAGNTIYF.

This chain connects TRBV6-2 or TRBV6-3 to TRBJ2-1; the D call of TRBD1 rests on TCRdb alone, since no DNA is present to check it. Germline CDR1 reads MNHEY; CDR2 reads SVGEGT. The CDR3 runs 17 residues. The CDR3 is CASTQGVGSPSYNEQFF.

The rearrangement joins TRBV3-1 to TRBJ2-5; TCRdb gives TRBD1 as the D gene, but with no DNA this cannot be confirmed. Germline loops: CDR1 LGHDT, CDR2 YNNKEL (reference sequence). CDR3 size: 12 residues. The CDR3 here is CASSPGGETQYF.

The chain employs TRBV29-1 and TRBJ2-3; TCRdb's D gene call, TRBD1, goes unchecked for lack of DNA. CDR3 size: 14 residues. Germline CDR1 and CDR2: SQVTM and ANQGSEA. CDR3 sequence reads: CSVDRGARSDTQYF.

The gene calls are TRBV3-1 and TRBJ2-7; TCRdb's assignment of TRBD1 cannot be checked, as there is no DNA. The CDR3 has 14 residues. Germline-derived CDR1 and CDR2 are LGHDT and YNNKEL (reference sequence). The CDR3: CASSQHTGTYEQYF.

The chain is built from TRBV11-2 and TRBJ2-7; TCRdb outputs TRBD1, but without DNA this stays unchecked. The CDR3 spans 14 residues. Per the germline V gene, CDR1 is SGHAT and CDR2 is FQNNGV. CDR3 amino acids: CASSLYQGSYEQYF.

The rearrangement joins TRBV27 to TRBJ2-3; checking the TCRdb D call of TRBD1 is not possible without DNA. This CDR3 contains 16 residues. CDR1 and CDR2 from the germline V gene are MNHEY and SMNVEV (reference sequence). The CDR3 protein is CASSLVLGDVADTQYF.